The source of this T cell receptor beta chain is a study of cytomegalovirus exposure and HLA in healthy donors. In the case of this clone: The antigen remains undetermined.

Here immunoSEQ multiplex PCR was the method, and the copy in TCRdb shows in-frame clones only, minus some. The table lists 100,000 to 150,000 clones, around 90% of them singletons. The CDR3 loop spans 15 amino acids. V lost 4 bases, J lost 8 bases, and 6 bases stayed unmatched. Per the germline V gene, CDR1 is SGHNT and CDR2 is YYREEE (reference sequence). Regarding the study as a whole: That first-cohort TCR clusters tended to co-occur in the roughly 130 validation repertoires was found in a later analysis. A list of 150 to 200 TCR beta chains associated with cytomegalovirus was given.

This sequence joins TRBV5-4 and TRBJ2-3; 14 bases match TRBD2. The TCR sequence derives from a woman younger than 30 in good health and CMV-seronegative. Sequenced material: PBMCs. Here the CDR3 reads CASSAGLAGGVTQYF. The CDR3 bases are TGTGCCAGCAGCGCCGGACTAGCGGGAGGTGTTACGCAGTATTTT.